The clone carrying this TCR beta chain was seen a few times. There are 14 residues in the CDR3. J was trimmed by 2 bases and V by 4 bases; bases with no gene match: 2. The germline gives CDR1 SGHVS, CDR2 FQNEAQ. The repertoire was sequenced with immunoSEQ multiplex PCR; TCRdb's copy has only in-frame clones and lacks some. The sample has under 150,000 clones; 77% are singletons. This sample is drawn from a study of blood T cell repertoires in COVID-19. The receptor's source is a woman between 45 and 60 years old with active or convalescent COVID-19. Sequences were obtained from peripheral blood. The rearrangement uses TRBV7-8 and TRBJ1-2; 9 bases map to TRBD1. The CDR3 coding sequence is TGTGCCAGCAGCTCAGGACAGGGGAACTATGGCTACACCTTC. Residues: CASSSGQGNYGYTF. Drawing the rest from reference TRBV7-8 and TRBJ1-2, the complete variable domain is GAGVSQSPRYKVAKRGQDVALRCDPISGHVSLFWYQQALGQGPEFLTYFQNEAQLDKSGLPSDRFFAERPEGSVSTLKIQRTQQEDSAVYLCASSSGQGNYGYTFGSGTRLTVV.